This passage covers 13 T cell receptor beta chains from one sample sequenced in a study of shared clonotypes between healthy human individuals. The repertoire was sequenced with immunoSEQ multiplex PCR; TCRdb's copy has only in-frame clones and lacks some. The data contain around 1,100,000 clones, approximately 77% of them singletons. The material sequenced was memory CD4+ T cells from PBMCs. Sample subset: CD45RA-negative fraction. The receptor set was obtained from a man between 18 and 29 years old in good health. Some clones in this sample may be carry-over from other donors' samples.

In nucleotides, the CDR3 is TGTGCCAGCAGCTCTTGGACTGGCCAAGAGACCCAGTACTTC. Residues: CASSSWTGQETQYF. The gene calls are TRBV7-2 and TRBJ2-5, with D perhaps TRBD2 (5 bases). The CDR3 has 14 amino acids. Germline V CDR1 and CDR2: SGHTA, FQGNSA. The V and J ends lost 4 bases and 1 base respectively, with 10 bases between them.

Notes on this clone: Likely a read error: the CDR3 ends without its conserved phenylalanine or tryptophan. The gene calls are TRBV27 and TRBJ1-2; no firm D call. This CDR3 has 14 amino acids. CDR1 and CDR2 (germline): MNHEY, SMNVEV (reference sequence). V was shortened by 2 bases and J by 2 bases, with 9 bases between the two germline ends. This chain's CDR3 is CASSLRPGNYGYTS. CDR3 DNA sequence: TGTGCCAGCAGTTTAAGACCGGGAAACTATGGCTACACCTCC.

The V call is TRBV28, the J call TRBJ2-5; a weak D match, TRBD2 (5 bases). In germline, CDR1 is MDHEN, CDR2 SYDVKM. The CDR3 totals 13 residues. V lost 4 bases and J lost 5, with 11 bases in between. The CDR3 DNA reads TGTGCCAGCAGTTGGAGCGGTGGGGAGACCCAGTACTTC. Its translation is CASSWSGGETQYF.

The chain couples TRBV27 to TRBJ1-2; D is unclear. Germline CDR1 and CDR2: MNHEY and SMNVEV (reference sequence). V was pared by 8 bases and J by 6 bases, with 13 bases between. CDR3 size: 12 residues. The CDR3 loop reads CASPGGKDGYTF. The CDR3 coding sequence is TGTGCCAGCCCCGGAGGCAAAGATGGCTACACCTTC.

The chain employs TRBV7-3 and TRBJ2-3, with a weak D call TRBD2 (6 bases). Between the trimmed V and J ends, which lost 0 bases and 11 bases, there was a span of 12 bases. The CDR3 totals 13 residues. Per the germline V gene, CDR1 is SGHTA and CDR2 is FQGTGA. In DNA, the CDR3 is TGTGCCAGCAGCTTAACGCCGGAGGGTATGCAGTATTTT. Its protein product is CASSLTPEGMQYF.

This clone was seen a handful of times. The V call is TRBV7-9, the J call TRBJ1-5; no definite D call. Germline lookup yields CDR1 SEHNR and CDR2 FQNEAQ (reference sequence). The CDR3 contains 13 residues. V lost 3 bases to trimming and J lost 4 bases, with 7 bases between them. The CDR3: CASSLEVNQPQHF. The DNA for the CDR3 is TGTGCCAGCAGCTTGGAGGTGAATCAGCCCCAGCATTTT.

The rearrangement uses TRBV10-2 and TRBJ2-5; 7 bases line up with TRBD1. The DNA matches TRBJ2-7 better at its end, which makes the J call doubtful. CDR1 is WSHSY, CDR2 SAAADI, per germline. The CDR3 sequence is 12 residues long. The chain's CDR3 is CASSGGSYEQYF. The CDR3 DNA is TGCGCCAGTTCAGGGGGTTCCTACGAGCAGTACTTC.

The chain employs TRBV6-1 and TRBJ1-2; perhaps TRBD1 as D (6 bases). V shed 3 bases and J shed 4 bases, with 15 bases lying between them. In germline, CDR1 is MNHNS, CDR2 SASEGT. The CDR3 sequence is 15 residues long. This chain's CDR3 is CASSDAGQSFYGYTF. In DNA, the CDR3 is TGTGCCAGCAGTGATGCCGGACAGAGCTTCTATGGCTACACCTTC.

The V gene is TRBV7-3, the J gene TRBJ2-1; D possibly corresponds to TRBD1 (6 bases). V was cut by 5 bases and J by 0 bases, with 11 bases left in between. The CDR3 sequence is 15 residues long. The germline V gene encodes CDR1 SGHTA and CDR2 FQGTGA. As DNA, the CDR3 is TGTGCCAGCAGCCCGGACAGAGCCTCCTACAATGAGCAGTTCTTC. Amino acid sequence: CASSPDRASYNEQFF.

This clone appeared a single time. The rearrangement joins TRBV28 to TRBJ1-5; D possibly corresponds to TRBD1 (5 bases). The CDR3 is made up of 15 amino acids. V dropped 0 bases and J dropped 6 bases, with 12 bases sitting between them. Germline V gene data show CDR1 as MDHEN and CDR2 as SYDVKM. The CDR3 sequence is CASSLWGGGFQPQHF. CDR3 coding DNA: TGTGCCAGCAGTTTATGGGGGGGAGGCTTTCAGCCCCAGCATTTT.

Of note for this clone: This CDR3 is also generated by other DNA sequences in the sample. The V call is TRBV6-5, the J call TRBJ2-7, with TRBD2 identical over 7 bases. This CDR3 is 15 amino acids long. Germline CDR1 and CDR2: MNHEY and SVGAGI. The V and J ends lost 0 bases and 1 base, in that order; junction bases with no gene match: 3. Here the CDR3 reads CASSYSGGSSYEQYF. CDR3 nucleotides: TGTGCCAGCAGTTACTCAGGCGGGAGTTCCTACGAGCAGTACTTC.

The chain combines TRBV5-6 with TRBJ2-7, with TRBD2 matching 9 bases. Losses at the gene ends were 0 bases for V and 2 bases for J; bases not matched to a gene: 3. Germline V lookup: CDR1 SGHDT, CDR2 YYEEEE. The CDR3 sequence is 15 residues long. In DNA, the CDR3 is TGTGCCAGCAGCTTGGTGACTAGCGGAACCTACGAGCAGTACTTC. This translates into CASSLVTSGTYEQYF.

This sequence joins TRBV6-1 and TRBJ2-7; D is perhaps TRBD2 (5 bases). CDR1 is MNHNS and CDR2 is SASEGT in the germline V gene. This CDR3 comprises 18 residues. V was shortened by 3 bases and J by 2 bases, with 23 bases between the two germline ends. CDR3 bases: TGTGCCAGCAGTGAGGCAAAGGAGGACCGACACATTCCCTACGAGCAGTACTTC. Its protein product is CASSEAKEDRHIPYEQYF.